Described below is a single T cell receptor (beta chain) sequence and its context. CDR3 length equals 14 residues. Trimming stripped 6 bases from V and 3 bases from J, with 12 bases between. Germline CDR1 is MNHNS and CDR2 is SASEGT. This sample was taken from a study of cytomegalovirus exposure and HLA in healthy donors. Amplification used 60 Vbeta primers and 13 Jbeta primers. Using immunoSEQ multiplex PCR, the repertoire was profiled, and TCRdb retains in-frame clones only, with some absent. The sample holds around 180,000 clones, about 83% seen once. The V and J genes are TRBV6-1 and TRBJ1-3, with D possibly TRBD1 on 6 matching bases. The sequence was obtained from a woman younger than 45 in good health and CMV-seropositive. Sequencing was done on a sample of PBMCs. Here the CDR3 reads CASSPGQSGNTIYF. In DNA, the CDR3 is TGTGCCAGCAGCCCTGGACAGAGTGGAAACACCATATATTTT.